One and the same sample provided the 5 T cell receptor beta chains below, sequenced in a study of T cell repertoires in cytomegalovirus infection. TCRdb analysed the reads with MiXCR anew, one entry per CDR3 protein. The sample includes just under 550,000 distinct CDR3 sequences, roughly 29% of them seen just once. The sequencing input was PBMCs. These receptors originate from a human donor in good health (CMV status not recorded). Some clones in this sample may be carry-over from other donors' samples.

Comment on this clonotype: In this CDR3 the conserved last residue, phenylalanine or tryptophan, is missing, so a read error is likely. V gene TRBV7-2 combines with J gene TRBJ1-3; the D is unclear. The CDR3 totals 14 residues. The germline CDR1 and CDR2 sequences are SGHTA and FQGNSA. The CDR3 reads CARSSSVSGNTIYY. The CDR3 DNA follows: TGTGCCCGCAGCTCCTCAGTTTCTGGAAACACCATATATTAT.

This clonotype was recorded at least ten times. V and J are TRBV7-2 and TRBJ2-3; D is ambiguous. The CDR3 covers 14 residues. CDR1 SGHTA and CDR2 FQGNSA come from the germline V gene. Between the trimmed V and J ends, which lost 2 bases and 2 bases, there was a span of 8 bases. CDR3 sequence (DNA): TGTGCCAGCAGCTTAAGAGCGACCACAGATACGCAGTATTTT. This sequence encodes CASSLRATTDTQYF.

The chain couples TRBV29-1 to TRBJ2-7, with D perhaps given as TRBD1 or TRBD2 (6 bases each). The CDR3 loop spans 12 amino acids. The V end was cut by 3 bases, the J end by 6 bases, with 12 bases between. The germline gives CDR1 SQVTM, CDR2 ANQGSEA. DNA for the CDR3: TGCAGCGTTGACGAAGGGGGGCCCGAGCAGTACTTC. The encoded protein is CSVDEGGPEQYF.

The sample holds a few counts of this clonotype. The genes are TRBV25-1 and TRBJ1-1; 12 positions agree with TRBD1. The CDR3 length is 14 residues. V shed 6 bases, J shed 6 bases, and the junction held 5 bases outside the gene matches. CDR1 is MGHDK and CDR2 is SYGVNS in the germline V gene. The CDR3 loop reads CASRPGTGGSEAFF. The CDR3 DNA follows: TGTGCCAGCAGGCCGGGGACAGGGGGCTCTGAAGCTTTCTTT.

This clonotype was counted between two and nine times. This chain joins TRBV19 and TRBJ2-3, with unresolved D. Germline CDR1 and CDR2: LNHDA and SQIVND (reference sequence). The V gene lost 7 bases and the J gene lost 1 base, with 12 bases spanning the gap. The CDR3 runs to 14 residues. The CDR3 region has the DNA TGTGCCAGTACCGTGGCTAGTGGCACAGATACGCAGTATTTT. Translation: CASTVASGTDTQYF.